The following is a T cell receptor (beta chain) sequence with its context. The germline CDR1 and CDR2 sequences are KGHDR and SFDVKD. CDR3 length equals 13 residues. After removal of 8 bases from V and 9 bases from J, the junction contained 5 bases not matched to a gene. The sample is drawn from a study of blood T cell repertoires in COVID-19. Study in general: The United States, Italy and Spain were the sources of the acute and convalescent COVID-19 samples. In each case, the material was cDNA or gDNA derived from T cells, B-cell-depleted T cells, or PBMCs.

Authors' analysis steps: How many nucleated cells were present was estimated from reference gene primer amplification. Assay: immunoSEQ multiplex PCR; the TCRdb copy retains only in-frame clones and omits some. That table gives V, J and clone size, and the DNA gave D and trimming. This sample yields nearly 200,000 clones, of which 80% to 85% are seen a single time; 15% to 20% belongs to the top ten. The V call is TRBV24-1, the J call TRBJ2-1; 11 bases agree with TRBD2. Sequenced material: peripheral blood. This TCR derives from a human donor in a cohort sampled during active COVID-19. The CDR3 sequence: CATTSGRNREQFF. The CDR3 nucleotides read TGTGCCACCACTAGCGGGAGGAACCGTGAGCAGTTCTTC.